The 5 T cell receptor beta chains below come from one sample, sequenced in a study of CD8+ T cells in alopecia areata. The authors extracted RNA and reverse transcribed it into cDNA as the sequencing template. The protocol was immunoSEQ multiplex PCR, while the TCRdb copy is restricted to in-frame clones and leaves out a portion. This table has some 120,000 clones, around 63% appearing once. Described treatment: oral pan-JAK inhibitor, 5-10 mg twice daily. The source was CD4+ T cells sorted from blood, collected at week 4, from a patient treated with tofacitinib. The receptor source for this set is a human donor with alopecia areata.

The chain's CDR3 is CASSQDAGREKLFF. CDR3 coding DNA: TGCGCCAGCAGCCAAGATGCGGGGAGAGAAAAACTGTTTTTT. The chain has TRBV4-3 and TRBJ1-4; D gene unclear. Germline V gene sequence: CDR1 LGHNA, CDR2 YSLEER. The CDR3 consists of 14 residues. The germline V and J ends were trimmed by 0 bases and 8 bases, with 10 bases remaining between them.

This clone is a singleton in its sample. J is TRBJ2-4 and V is TRBV29-1; D not resolved. Germline V gene sequence: CDR1 SQVTM, CDR2 ANQGSEA. CDR3 length: 14 residues. Deletions cut 5 bases from V and 0 bases from J, with 11 bases between. The DNA for the CDR3 is TGCAGCGTTAGACAAACACTAGCCAAAAACATTCAGTACTTC. This codes for CSVRQTLAKNIQYF.

The rearrangement links TRBV28 to TRBJ1-2, with TRBD1 matching over 7 bases. Trimming took 8 bases from V and 5 from J; bases not matched to a gene: 5. This CDR3 spans 12 amino acids. From germline, CDR1 is MDHEN and CDR2 SYDVKM. Written as DNA, the CDR3 is TGTGCCAGCCTTGACAGGGCGTATGGCTACACCTTC. This encodes CASLDRAYGYTF.

The gene calls are TRBV7-9 and TRBJ2-5; TRBD1 or TRBD2 may be the D gene (6 bases each). This CDR3 region has 12 residues. Trimming removed 10 bases from V and 4 bases from J, with 13 bases in between. Germline V gene data show CDR1 as SEHNR and CDR2 as FQNEAQ (reference sequence). The CDR3 nucleotides read TGTGCCACAACGGGGGCTATAGAGACCCAGTACTTC. Protein product: CATTGAIETQYF.

The rearrangement joins TRBV4-3 to TRBJ1-1; D not resolved. Between the trimmed V and J ends, which lost 2 bases and 1 base, there was a span of 11 bases. CDR1 and CDR2 from the germline V gene are LGHNA and YSLEER. The length of the CDR3 is 15 residues. This chain's CDR3 is CASSQSPRQNTEAFF. CDR3 nucleotide sequence: TGCGCCAGCAGCCAATCCCCGAGGCAGAACACTGAAGCTTTCTTT.